This TCR beta chain was documented in a study of human T cells and chemical hapten exposure. The wider study: A 2 cm by 2 cm inner upper arm patch received 2% DPC for sensitization. Study-level findings and limits: The number of TCRs above 1 in 1000 frequency did not change after DPC sensitization.

Time point noted: patch test 2, 6 weeks after DPC sensitization. Specified treatment: therapeutic diphenylcyclopropenone sensitization with weekly scalp DPC. A word on this clonotype: Its matching antigen is unknown.

CDR1 ENHRY and CDR2 SYGVKD come from the germline V gene. The CDR3 sequence is 13 residues long. V was shortened by 4 bases and J by 5 bases, with 10 bases between the two germline ends. One entry per CDR3 protein, called by TCRdb with MiXCR from the RACE reads. The sample lists more than 110,000 distinct CDR3 sequences, 10% to 15% occurring once. The V gene is TRBV10-3, the J gene TRBJ2-3; D unclear. The sequence was collected from a woman in her forties or fifties with alopecia areata. Some clones in this sample may be carry-over from other donors' samples. Sequencing used whole blood, obtained in connection with sensitization to the hapten diphenylcyclopropenone (DPC). The CDR3 coding sequence is TGTGCCATCAGTGGTTTAGTGGGAGATACGCAGTATTTT. Translated: CAISGLVGDTQYF.